This T cell receptor beta chain was recovered during a study of T-cell memory formation after mild COVID-19. Findings and caveats of the study: Cross-reactive memory appears to have joined, as suggested by some responding clones showing up in pre-infection memory.

MiXCR, applied by TCRdb to the 5' RACE reads, yields one record per CDR3 protein. This table holds approximately 580,000 distinct CDR3 sequences, around 20% found once. This clonotype has only a few counts. As yet, its antigen is unknown. Germline V gene lookup returns CDR1 SGHVS and CDR2 FNYEAQ. The V gene lost 3 bases and the J gene lost 1 base, with 13 bases spanning the gap. This CDR3 is 16 amino acids long. This receptor was obtained from an adult woman who had mild COVID-19 (a few samples of this study predate the infection). Cell type and time point are not known. The chain has TRBV7-6 and TRBJ2-1; D remains ambiguous. Sequencing was done on a sample of PBMCs or a T cell subset sorted from them (not recorded which). CDR3 nucleotide sequence: TGTGCCAGCAGCTTTGGCTACGGGCGGTCCTACAATGAGCAGTTCTTC. Translated, it gives CASSFGYGRSYNEQFF.